These T cell receptor beta chains were read from a single sample in a study of T cell changes during pregnancy in multiple sclerosis. TCRdb's table, derived via immunoSEQ multiplex PCR, lists solely in-frame clones and lacks some. The repertoire holds tens of thousands of clones, roughly 93% seen once, with roughly 7.4% in the top ten. Sequences were derived from CD8+ T cells from peripheral blood mononuclear cells, sampled in the third trimester of pregnancy. Every receptor here comes from a female donor with multiple sclerosis, enrolled in a pregnancy study. The conserved cysteine and the conserved F or W are not part of the CDR3 here.

v_call,cdr3_aa
TRBV28,ASRAGGPSQY
TRBV20-1,SASPSGMGY
TRBV5-4,ASSLGGEKLF
TRBV7-9,ASSSPGLSYEQY
TRBV6-4,ASSGSAGETADTQY
TRBV6-1,ASRNRGLELF
TRBV7-6,ASSVSVAGTSYEQY
TRBV2,ASSSRLNGYEQY
TRBV28,ASGGTVGYTEAF
TRBV19,ASSPVGTEAF
TRBV10-3,AISEPTGMNTEAF
TRBV4-1,ASSHGGGEQF
TRBV11-2,ASSPPRVYTIY
TRBV10-2,ASSRDRATDTQY
TRBV29-1,SALAGPTYEQY
TRBV10-2,ASSEGTGLPTYEQY
TRBV4-2,ASSLSRGTEAF
TRBV7-9,ASSSGYTEAF
TRBV5-8,ASSLGLSGNTIY
TRBV7-6,ASSSFGRTLNNEQF
TRBV9,ASGPGRADGYT
TRBV15,ATSRDTRQGETQY
TRBV9,ASSPRGGTGGDEQY
TRBV13,ASSFRRGTEAF
TRBV11-3,ASSLGQGSTDTQY
TRBV4-3,ASSGRGIDYGYT
TRBV27,ASSLSTSGSHEQY
TRBV19,ASSISGLYEQY
TRBV7-6,ASSVGGGPAYEQY
TRBV27,ASSFSLTSTDTQY
TRBV19,ASSISRTGNIQY
TRBV7-3,ASSINTGPQY
TRBV5-4,ASSLGTGGSTDTQY
TRBV6-1,ASSERGPMLGYT
TRBV29-1,SPFGQGGTEAF
TRBV15,ATSRDGGSFYEQY
TRBV9,ASSVGGTGSYEQY
TRBV5-1,ASSLGDRGVLYGYT
TRBV16,ASSGGYGTEAF
TRBV19,ASSIIAGGSYEQY
TRBV4-1,ASSLPGDYGYT
TRBV27,ASSLYQRAFTDTQY
TRBV7-9,ASSLARQGAAGELF
TRBV11-2,ASSLGGGGAWKTQY
TRBV2,ASSEARRTSTDTQY
TRBV7-9,ASSLASGTPSTDTQY
TRBV7-2,ASSPRWRGDTGELF
TRBV7-9,ASSLKTGDRSNYGYT
TRBV7-9,ASSSGGRAQETQY
TRBV7-6,ASSFAGTGNYEQY
TRBV27,ASSLQQGSGANVLT
TRBV19,AGGMINQPQH
TRBV7-9,ASSSTGKVQMNTEAF
TRBV7-9,ASSLKDSSYNEQF
TRBV4-1,ASSVPGQSNEKLF